These 8 T cell receptor beta chains were all obtained from the same sample, sequenced in a study of tumor and adjacent non-tumor tissue in lung cancer. The library came from three nested PCR rounds adapted from ARM-PCR protocols. MiXCR was run by TCRdb on the multiplex PCR reads, yielding one entry per CDR3 protein. Of about 80,000 distinct CDR3 sequences in the sample, approximately 77% were seen once. No cell sorting was done before RNA was extracted from the tissue. Specimen: lung tumor tissue. The receptor source for this set is a woman between 35 and 50 years old with non-small cell lung cancer.

The table lists this clonotype with a few counts. One end of the junction varies from germline; a read error may be responsible. This sequence joins TRBV5-5 and TRBJ2-7; D unresolved. The CDR3 length is 14 residues. Looked up from germline, CDR1 is SGHKS and CDR2 is YYEKEE (reference sequence). CDR3 nucleotide sequence: TGTGCCAGCAGCATGTCTTTTTGGGGAACGGTCGTTCTCTTC. It encodes CASSMSFWGTVVLF.

A word on this clonotype: An end of the junction does not agree with germline; a read error may underlie this. V and J are TRBV10-3 and TRBJ1-1; no definite D call. Germline values: CDR1 ENHRY, CDR2 SYGVKD. The CDR3 is 13 amino acids. The CDR3 loop reads CAIGISHSAETFF. The CDR3 coding sequence is TGTGCCATCGGTATTTCTCACAGCGCTGAAACTTTCTTT.

The table lists this clonotype with a count of one. This may arise from a read error, as a much more abundant clone is one base away. The chain combines TRBV5-1 with TRBJ2-7; D gene uncertain. The CDR3 totals 12 residues. CDR1 and CDR2 from the germline V gene are SGHRS and YFSETQ. This CDR3 reads CTSSPGSYEQYF. DNA of the CDR3: TGCACCAGCAGCCCCGGGTCCTACGAGCAGTACTTC.

This sequence joins TRBV14 and TRBJ2-5; D is ambiguous. Germline V gene sequence: CDR1 SGHDN, CDR2 FVKESK. V was cut by 9 bases and J by 4 bases, with 9 bases left in between. The CDR3 is 11 amino acids. The CDR3 DNA reads as TGTGCCAGTAACCTGGGAGAGACCCAGTACTTC. This translates into CASNLGETQYF.

Notes on this clonotype: This may come from a read error, since a much larger clone is one base off. V is TRBV28 and J is TRBJ2-7; 9 bases align to TRBD1. Germline V CDR1 and CDR2: MDHEN, SYDVKM. The CDR3 is 14 residues long. Trimming at V came to 7 bases and at J to 5 bases, leaving 9 bases not matched to a gene. CDR3 protein: CASNSGQGLHEQYF. The CDR3 DNA reads as TGTGCCAGCAATTCGGGACAGGGTTTACACGAGCAGTACTTC.

This clonotype was counted a single time. One end of the junction fails to match germline, which may point to a read error. The J gene is TRBJ1-4, the V gene TRBV4-1, with 8 bases that match TRBD1. This CDR3 has 16 residues. The V gene's germline CDR1 is MGHRA and CDR2 YSYEKL. This CDR3 reads CASSQGKGQDGKKLYF. CDR3 nucleotide sequence: TGCGCCAGCAGCCAAGGAAAGGGACAGGACGGCAAAAAACTGTATTTT.

This clonotype was found many times. The chain has TRBV7-9 and TRBJ2-2; D is possibly TRBD1 or TRBD2 (5 bases each). The CDR3 has 14 amino acids. Looked up from germline, CDR1 is SEHNR and CDR2 is FQNEAQ (reference sequence). The V end lost 1 base, the J end lost 4 bases, and 7 bases lay between the germline ends. The CDR3 region has the DNA TGTGCCAGCAGCTTAGGGGGGACCACCGGGGAGCTGTTTTTT. It translates to CASSLGGTTGELFF.

As concerns this clonotype: One junction end disagrees with the germline gene, perhaps due to a read error. The chain is built from TRBV11-2 and TRBJ2-1; 9 bases are a match to TRBD2. The CDR3 has 15 residues. Per germline, CDR1 SGHAT and CDR2 FQNNGV. The CDR3 region is CASSLDSSGGIDQFF. CDR3 coding DNA: TGTGCCAGCAGCCTAGATTCCAGCGGGGGGATTGATCAGTTCTTC.